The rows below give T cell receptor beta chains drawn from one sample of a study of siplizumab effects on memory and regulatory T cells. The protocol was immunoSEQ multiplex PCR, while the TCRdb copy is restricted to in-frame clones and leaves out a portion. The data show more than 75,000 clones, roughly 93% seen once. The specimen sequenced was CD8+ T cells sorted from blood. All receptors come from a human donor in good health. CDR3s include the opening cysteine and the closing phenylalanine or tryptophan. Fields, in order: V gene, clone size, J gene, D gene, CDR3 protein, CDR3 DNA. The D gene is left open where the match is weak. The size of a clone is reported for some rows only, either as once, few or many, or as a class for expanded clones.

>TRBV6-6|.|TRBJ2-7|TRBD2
CASSPLVAGLEEQYF
TGTGCCAGCAGCCCCCTAGTAGCGGGATTGGAAGAGCAGTACTTC
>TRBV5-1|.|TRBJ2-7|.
CASSSGESSYEQYF
TGCGCCAGCAGCTCCGGGGAAAGCTCCTACGAGCAGTACTTC
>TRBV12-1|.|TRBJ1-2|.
CASSSLNGTGDGYTF
TGTGCCAGCAGCTCCCTAAATGGGACAGGGGACGGCTACACCTTC
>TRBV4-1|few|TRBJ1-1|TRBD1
CASSPSTGATEAFF
TGCGCCAGCAGCCCAAGCACAGGGGCCACTGAAGCTTTCTTT
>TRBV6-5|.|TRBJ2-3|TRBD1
CASGPRGPGADTQYF
TGTGCCAGCGGGCCTAGGGGGCCCGGCGCAGATACGCAGTATTTT
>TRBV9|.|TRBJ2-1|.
CASSVGALTDEQFF
TGTGCCAGCAGCGTAGGAGCGCTGACCGATGAGCAGTTCTTC
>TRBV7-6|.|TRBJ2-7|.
CASSSPGGTGDEQYF
TGTGCCAGCAGCTCCCCGGGGGGGACAGGAGACGAGCAGTACTTC
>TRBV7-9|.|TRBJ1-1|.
CASSPQRGVFAEAFF
TGTGCCAGCAGCCCCCAACGGGGTGTATTCGCTGAAGCTTTCTTT
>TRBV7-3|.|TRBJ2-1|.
CASSLSGYNEQFF
TGTGCCAGCAGCCTCAGCGGGTACAATGAGCAGTTCTTC
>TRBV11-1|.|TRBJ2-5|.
CASSPLAVETQYF
TGTGCCAGCAGCCCATTGGCGGTAGAGACCCAGTACTTC
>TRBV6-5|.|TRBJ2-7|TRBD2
CASIAGVEQYF
TGTGCCAGCATCGCGGGGGTTGAGCAGTACTTC
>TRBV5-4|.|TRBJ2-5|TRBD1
CASSIRTGPETQYF
TGTGCCAGCAGCATAAGGACAGGGCCAGAGACCCAGTACTTC
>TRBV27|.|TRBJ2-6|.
CASSSGTGANVLTF
TGTGCCAGCAGTTCAGGCACTGGGGCCAACGTCCTGACTTTC
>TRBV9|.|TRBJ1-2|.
CASSPERDSPYGYTF
TGTGCCAGCTCCCCTGAAAGGGATAGCCCATATGGCTACACCTTC
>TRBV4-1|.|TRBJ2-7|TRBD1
CASSQEESGTGSYEQYF
TGCGCCAGCAGCCAAGAGGAATCAGGGACAGGCAGCTACGAGCAGTACTTC
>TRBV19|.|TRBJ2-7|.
CASSPGHGTYEQYF
TGTGCCAGTAGTCCGGGACACGGGACCTACGAGCAGTACTTC
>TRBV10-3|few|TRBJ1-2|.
CAISPSGPRHGYTF
TGTGCCATCAGCCCCTCGGGACCAAGGCATGGCTACACCTTC
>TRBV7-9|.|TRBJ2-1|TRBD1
CASSASQGAGLEQFF
TGTGCCAGCAGCGCCAGTCAGGGGGCTGGCCTTGAGCAGTTCTTC
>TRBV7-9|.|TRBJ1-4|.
CASSSSKVATNEKLFF
TGTGCCAGCAGCTCCTCTAAGGTTGCAACTAATGAAAAACTGTTTTTT
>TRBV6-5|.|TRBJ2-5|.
CASSPGLWGPQYF
TGTGCCAGCAGTCCGGGACTTTGGGGGCCCCAGTACTTC
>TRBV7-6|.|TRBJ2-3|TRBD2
CAGSFNGGKDTQYF
TGTGCCGGCAGCTTTAACGGGGGGAAAGATACGCAGTATTTT
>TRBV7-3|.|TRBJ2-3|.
CASSYGGSDTQYF
TGTGCCAGCAGCTACGGGGGATCAGATACGCAGTATTTT
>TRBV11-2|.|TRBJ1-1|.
CASSSGEGVNTEAFF
TGTGCCAGCAGCTCAGGGGAGGGGGTGAACACTGAAGCTTTCTTT
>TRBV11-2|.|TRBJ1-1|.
CASRVQGSEAFF
TGTGCCAGCAGAGTACAGGGCAGTGAAGCTTTCTTT
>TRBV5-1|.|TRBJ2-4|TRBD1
CASTDGTGGTKNIQYF
TGCGCCAGCACCGATGGGACAGGGGGAACCAAAAACATTCAGTACTTC
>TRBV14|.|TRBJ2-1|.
CASSQDGANEQFF
TGTGCCAGCAGCCAAGATGGGGCCAATGAGCAGTTCTTC
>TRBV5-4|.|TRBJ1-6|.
CASSLGGSYNSPLHF
TGTGCCAGCAGCTTGGGCGGCAGCTATAATTCACCCCTCCACTTT
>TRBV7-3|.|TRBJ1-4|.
CASSPAWEGLNEKLFF
TGTGCCAGCAGCCCCGCCTGGGAGGGACTTAATGAAAAACTGTTTTTT
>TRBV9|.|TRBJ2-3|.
CASSVVSGSTDTQYF
TGTGCCAGCAGCGTAGTTAGCGGTAGCACAGATACGCAGTATTTT
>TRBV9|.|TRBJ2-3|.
CASARDRSTDTQYF
TGTGCCAGCGCTCGGGACCGAAGCACAGATACGCAGTATTTT
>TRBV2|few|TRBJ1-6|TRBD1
CASSESRWTGGGIHF
TGTGCCAGCAGTGAAAGTAGGTGGACAGGGGGAGGAATCCACTTT
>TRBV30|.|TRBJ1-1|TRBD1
CAWDGTGKEVDTEAFF
TGTGCCTGGGACGGGACAGGGAAAGAGGTGGACACTGAAGCTTTCTTT
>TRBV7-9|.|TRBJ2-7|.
CASSFNYEQYF
TGTGCCAGCAGCTTCAACTACGAGCAGTACTTC
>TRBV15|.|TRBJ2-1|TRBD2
CATSRDLALAGRDEQFF
TGTGCCACCAGCAGAGATCTCGCGTTAGCGGGGAGGGATGAGCAGTTCTTC
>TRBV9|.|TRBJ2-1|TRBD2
CASSGSGSNYNEQFF
TGTGCCAGCAGCGGGAGCGGGAGTAACTACAATGAGCAGTTCTTC
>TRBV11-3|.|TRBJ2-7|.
CASSAWDRSYEQYF
TGTGCCAGCAGCGCCTGGGACCGCTCCTACGAGCAGTACTTC
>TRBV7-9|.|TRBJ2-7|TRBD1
CASMPGQGVREQYF
TGTGCCAGCATGCCGGGACAGGGGGTGAGAGAGCAGTACTTC
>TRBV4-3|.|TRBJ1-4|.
CASSQVGRGPESATNEKLFF
TGCGCCAGCAGCCAAGTAGGTAGGGGACCAGAAAGTGCAACTAATGAAAAACTGTTTTTT
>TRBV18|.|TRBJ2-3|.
CASSPTLDRNTDTQYF
TGTGCCAGCTCACCAACCCTAGACAGAAACACAGATACGCAGTATTTT
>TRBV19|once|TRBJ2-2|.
CASSPSSVSTGELFF
TGTGCCAGTAGTCCGTCTAGCGTATCTACCGGGGAGCTGTTTTTT